This T cell receptor beta chain was found in a study of CD8+ T cells in alopecia areata. The wider study: Among treated patients, oral tofacitinib was administered at 5 to 10 mg twice daily.

This sample's treatment: oral pan-JAK inhibitor, 5-10 mg twice daily. Separation by sorting yielded CD4+ and CD8+ T cells from PBMCs. General study findings and limits: Numerous expanded lesional clones remained in scalp and blood during tofacitinib. Only a single nonresponder existed, so baseline CD8+ expansion links stay unclear.

After isolation, RNA underwent reverse transcription to generate cDNA as the sequencing template. Data came from immunoSEQ multiplex PCR; TCRdb stores just in-frame clones and leaves some out. Of 120,000 or so clones listed, roughly 57% were seen once; the top ten hold under 7.5%. Germline V lookup: CDR1 ENHRY, CDR2 SYGVKD. The CDR3 consists of 15 residues. V shed 3 bases, J shed 0 bases, and the junction held 4 bases outside the gene matches. A word on this clone: Its antigen is not known.

Source: CD4+ T cells sorted from blood, taken at week 4, from a patient treated with tofacitinib. The chain carries TRBV10-3 and TRBJ2-5; TRBD1 matches at 7 bases. This TCR was recovered from a human donor with alopecia areata. The CDR3 protein is CAISETGDHQETQYF. CDR3 DNA: TGTGCCATCAGTGAAACAGGGGATCACCAAGAGACCCAGTACTTC.